This passage covers 4 T cell receptor beta chains from one sample sequenced in a study of technical replicates of blood from a handful of donors. Profiling relied on immunoSEQ multiplex PCR, and the TCRdb table lists in-frame clones only, not all of them. The sample yields tens of thousands of clones, around nine tenths seen once. Sequenced input: PBMCs. These receptors were taken from a human donor in good health. Some clones in this sample may be carry-over from other donors' samples.

This clone was seen a single time. J is TRBJ1-1 and V is TRBV27, with 7 nucleotides matching TRBD1. Germline values: CDR1 MNHEY, CDR2 SMNVEV (reference sequence). CDR3 size: 13 residues. The V and J ends lost 6 bases and 5 bases, in that order; junction bases with no gene match: 6. The chain's CDR3 is CASRDRRGTEAFF. In DNA form, the CDR3 reads TGTGCCAGCAGGGACAGGCGGGGAACTGAAGCTTTCTTT.

The rearrangement uses TRBV11-2 and TRBJ2-2; 7 nucleotides align to TRBD2. The CDR3 has 16 amino acids. Per germline, CDR1 SGHAT and CDR2 FQNNGV. V was clipped by 5 bases and J by 0 bases; unmatched bases: 6. CDR3 sequence (DNA): TGTGCCAGCAGCCCGGTGAGCGGGGCGAACACCGGGGAGCTGTTTTTT. Encoded protein: CASSPVSGANTGELFF.

The gene calls are TRBV19 and TRBJ2-6; 10 nucleotides match TRBD1. CDR3 length equals 18 residues. Germline V CDR1 and CDR2: LNHDA, SQIVND (reference sequence). V shed 6 bases and J 0 bases; nucleotides not matched to a gene: 8. CDR3 bases: TGTGCCAGTAGCATCGGGACAGGGGCCAGCTCTGGGGCCAACGTCCTGACTTTC. Amino acids: CASSIGTGASSGANVLTF.

The V gene is TRBV5-4, the J gene TRBJ2-7; 7 bases line up with TRBD2. This CDR3 comprises 14 residues. From germline, CDR1 is SGHNT and CDR2 YYREEE (reference sequence). With V trimmed by 2 bases and J by 1 base, 3 bases remained unmatched. The CDR3 sequence: CASSFSSGSYEQYF. Here the CDR3 DNA reads TGTGCCAGCAGCTTCTCTAGCGGTTCCTACGAGCAGTACTTC.